The 19 T cell receptor beta chains below were found in one sample sequenced in a study of blood T cell repertoires in COVID-19. Sequencing was performed with immunoSEQ multiplex PCR; in TCRdb, only in-frame clones are kept and a portion is missing. The data contain about 120,000 clones, roughly 79% of them seen just once; the ten biggest clones take up 2.3%. The sequenced material came from peripheral blood. The source is a man in his 70s with acute or convalescent COVID-19.

J is TRBJ1-2 and V is TRBV28; D gene ambiguous. Per the germline V gene, CDR1 is MDHEN and CDR2 is SYDVKM. The CDR3 runs 12 residues. The V and J ends lost 4 bases and 7 bases respectively, with 10 bases between them. The CDR3, as DNA: TGTGCCAGCAGTTCTGGCCCTAGTGGCTACACCTTC. Amino acids: CASSSGPSGYTF.

V is TRBV12-3 or TRBV12-4 and J is TRBJ1-1; D unresolved. CDR3 length: 13 residues. Trimming stripped 2 bases from V and 3 bases from J, with 7 bases between. CDR3 residues: CASSLNSDTEAFF. The CDR3 region has the DNA TGTGCCAGCAGTTTAAATTCGGACACTGAAGCTTTCTTT.

J is TRBJ2-7 and V is TRBV6-4, with a possible D match to TRBD1 (6 bases). CDR1 is MRHNA and CDR2 is SNTAGT in the germline V gene. Trimming cost V 0 bases and J 5 bases, with 11 bases left between them. CDR3 size: 14 residues. This chain's CDR3 is CASSDSRRGNEQYF. The CDR3, as DNA: TGTGCCAGCAGTGACTCCCGCAGGGGCAACGAGCAGTACTTC.

This CDR3 reads CASSPTTAVSYEQYF. In DNA form, the CDR3 reads TGTGCCAGCTCACCTACTACGGCGGTTTCCTACGAGCAGTACTTC. The V call is TRBV18, the J call TRBJ2-7; no definite D call. The CDR3 length is 15 residues. Deletions cut 3 bases from V and 1 base from J, with 13 bases between. Germline CDR1 is KGHSH and CDR2 is LQKENI.

The chain uses TRBV6-2 or TRBV6-3 and TRBJ2-1; TRBD2 matches 9 bases. The CDR3 is 14 residues long. V dropped 6 bases and J dropped 5; count of bases not matched to a gene: 5. Germline-derived CDR1 and CDR2 are MNHEY and SVGEGT. The CDR3, as DNA: TGTGCCAGCAGACCTAGCGGGGTCAACAATGAGCAGTTCTTC. The encoded protein is CASRPSGVNNEQFF.

This chain joins TRBV6-1 and TRBJ1-2; 7 bases align to TRBD1. V dropped 3 bases and J dropped 4; count of bases not matched to a gene: 5. The germline V gene has CDR1 MNHNS and CDR2 SASEGT. The CDR3 consists of 14 residues. CDR3 bases: TGTGCCAGCAGTGAGGGGACAGAGATCTATGGCTACACCTTC. It specifies CASSEGTEIYGYTF.

The chain employs TRBV30 and TRBJ1-4, with 10 bases matching TRBD1. J was trimmed by 5 bases and V by 4 bases; bases with no gene match: 7. This CDR3 contains 15 residues. Germline loops: CDR1 GTSNPN, CDR2 SVGIG (reference sequence). The DNA for the CDR3 is TGTGCCTGGAACGACAGACAGGGGGCAAATGAAAAACTGTTTTTT. Translation: CAWNDRQGANEKLFF.

The rearrangement links TRBV24-1 to TRBJ2-3, with D possibly matching TRBD2 (7 bases). This CDR3 comprises 16 residues. Trimming shortened V by 1 base and J by 6 bases, and 16 bases separated the two germline ends. Germline loops: CDR1 KGHDR, CDR2 SFDVKD. Here the CDR3 DNA reads TGTGCCACCAGTGATTTAGGCGGGGGCTTGGGGGATACGCAGTATTTT. It codes for CATSDLGGGLGDTQYF.

The chain couples TRBV4-3 to TRBJ1-2; 11 bases are shared with TRBD1. V dropped 2 bases and J dropped 4; count of bases not matched to a gene: 21. CDR3 length: 21 amino acids. Germline loops: CDR1 LGHNA, CDR2 YSLEER. The CDR3 coding sequence is TGCGCCAGCAGCCAAATCCCTCCGGGACAGGTCGGACAGGGGGCTGTCTATGGCTACACCTTC. Protein product: CASSQIPPGQVGQGAVYGYTF.

The chain combines TRBV5-6 with TRBJ2-3, with 11 bases aligning to TRBD2. The CDR3 contains 17 residues. The germline CDR1 and CDR2 sequences are SGHDT and YYEEEE. V trimming: 4 bases; J trimming: 9 bases; junction bases outside the gene matches: 16. CDR3 region: CASSRLLAGGLMGTQYF. Here the CDR3 DNA reads TGTGCCAGCAGCCGGTTGTTAGCGGGGGGGCTTATGGGCACGCAGTATTTT. The whole variable domain, remainder taken from reference TRBV5-6 and TRBJ2-3, is DAGVTQSPTHLIKTRGQQVTLRCSPKSGHDTVSWYQQALGQGPQFIFQYYEEEERQRGNFPDRFSGHQFPNYSSELNVNALLLGDSALYLCASSRLLAGGLMGTQYFGPGTRLTVL.

The gene calls are TRBV6-7 and TRBJ1-1; no clear D. TRBV6-7 is filed as an ORF, its function uncertain. CDR3 length: 14 amino acids. Trimming shortened V by 2 bases and J by 3 bases, and 10 bases separated the two germline ends. The CDR3 loop reads CASSYEHTDTEAFF. The CDR3 bases are TGTGCCAGCAGTTACGAACACACCGACACTGAAGCTTTCTTT.

The chain joins TRBV14 to TRBJ2-2; no clear D gene. V was shortened by 2 bases and J by 4 bases, with 11 bases between the two germline ends. CDR3 length: 15 amino acids. The V gene's germline CDR1 is SGHDN and CDR2 FVKESK. DNA for the CDR3: TGTGCCAGCAGCCAATCCGGCAGGTCCACCGGGGAGCTGTTTTTT. This sequence encodes CASSQSGRSTGELFF.

This clone has more than one count but fewer than ten. The CDR3 loop is CASGFATDTIYF. The CDR3 DNA reads TGTGCTAGTGGTTTCGCTACAGACACCATATATTTT. The chain has TRBV12-5 and TRBJ1-3; the D is unclear. The length of the CDR3 is 12 residues. Trimming stripped 3 bases from V and 8 bases from J, with 8 bases between. Germline-derived CDR1 and CDR2 are LGHNT and FRNRAP.

This clone was counted a few times. V and J are TRBV5-1 and TRBJ1-6; the D gene is possibly TRBD1 (6 bases). V gave up 0 bases and J gave up 9 bases, with 10 bases separating them. The CDR3 has 14 residues. From germline, CDR1 is SGHRS and CDR2 YFSETQ. CDR3 residues: CASSLVGGTSPLHF. The CDR3 nucleotides read TGCGCCAGCAGCTTGGTTGGGGGCACTTCACCCCTCCACTTT.

This rearrangement joins TRBV7-2 to TRBJ1-1; perhaps TRBD1 as D (6 bases). The germline CDR1 and CDR2 sequences are SGHTA and FQGNSA. V was cut by 5 bases and J by 3 bases, with 10 bases left in between. This CDR3 has 13 amino acids. The chain's CDR3 is CASSTGSYTEAFF. CDR3 DNA sequence: TGTGCCAGCAGCACAGGGAGTTACACTGAAGCTTTCTTT.

V usage is TRBV5-8 and J usage is TRBJ1-1, with D unresolved. The CDR3 has 12 amino acids. Germline CDR1 reads SGHTS; CDR2 reads YDEGEE. The germline V and J ends were trimmed by 3 bases and 7 bases, with 10 bases remaining between them. In nucleotides, the CDR3 is TGTGCCAGCAGCTCCTGGACTTTTGAAGCTTTCTTT. Encoded protein: CASSSWTFEAFF.

The chain combines TRBV3-1 (or the pseudogene TRBV3-2) with TRBJ1-3, with D perhaps matching TRBD1 (5 bases). The CDR3 extends over 18 amino acids. Trimming pared 0 bases from V and 3 bases from J, leaving 18 bases between. Germline CDR1 reads LGHDT; CDR2 reads YNNKEL (reference sequence). CDR3 coding DNA: TGTGCCAGCAGCCAAGACCCTCCGCGGCAGGGTTATGGAAACACCATATATTTT. Its translation: CASSQDPPRQGYGNTIYF.

This clone was detected only a few times. The rearrangement uses TRBV19 and TRBJ1-2; TRBD1 is a possible D gene (5 bases). The CDR3 covers 15 residues. V was shortened by 3 bases and J by 5 bases, with 16 bases between the two germline ends. CDR1 is LNHDA and CDR2 is SQIVND in the germline V gene (reference sequence). CDR3 region: CASSIFGTGTYGYTF. DNA for the CDR3: TGTGCCAGTAGTATTTTCGGAACCGGGACTTATGGCTACACCTTC. The whole variable domain, filled in from reference TRBV19 and TRBJ1-2, reads DGGITQSPKYLFRKEGQNVTLSCEQNLNHDAMYWYRQDPGQGLRLIYYSQIVNDFQKGDIAEGYSVSREKKESFPLTVTSAQKNPTAFYLCASSIFGTGTYGYTFGSGTRLTVV.

The chain combines TRBV6-1 with TRBJ2-3; D is unclear. Looked up from germline, CDR1 is MNHNS and CDR2 is SASEGT. The CDR3 extends over 12 amino acids. V shed 0 bases and J shed 7 bases, with 5 bases lying between them. DNA for the CDR3: TGTGCCAGCAGTGAAGCCCTTCATACGCAGTATTTT. Its translation: CASSEALHTQYF.